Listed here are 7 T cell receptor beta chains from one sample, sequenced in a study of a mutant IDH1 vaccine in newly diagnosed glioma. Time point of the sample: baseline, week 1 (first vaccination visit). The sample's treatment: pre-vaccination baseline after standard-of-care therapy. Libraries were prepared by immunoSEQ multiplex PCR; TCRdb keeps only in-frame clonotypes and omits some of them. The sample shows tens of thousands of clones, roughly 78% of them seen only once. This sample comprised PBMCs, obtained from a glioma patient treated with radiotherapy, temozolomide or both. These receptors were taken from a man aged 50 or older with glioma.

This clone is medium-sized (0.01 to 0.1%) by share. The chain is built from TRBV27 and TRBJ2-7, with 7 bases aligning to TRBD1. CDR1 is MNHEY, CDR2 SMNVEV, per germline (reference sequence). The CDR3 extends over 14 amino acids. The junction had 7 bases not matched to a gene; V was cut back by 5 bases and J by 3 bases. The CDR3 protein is CASSVTDRSYEQYF. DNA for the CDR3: TGTGCCAGCAGTGTTACGGACAGGAGCTACGAGCAGTACTTC.

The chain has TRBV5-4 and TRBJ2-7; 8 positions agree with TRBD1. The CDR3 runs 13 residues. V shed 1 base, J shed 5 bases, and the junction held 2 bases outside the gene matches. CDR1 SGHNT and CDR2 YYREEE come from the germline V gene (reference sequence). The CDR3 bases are TGTGCCAGCAGCTTGACAGGGGGTGACGAGCAGTACTTC. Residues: CASSLTGGDEQYF.

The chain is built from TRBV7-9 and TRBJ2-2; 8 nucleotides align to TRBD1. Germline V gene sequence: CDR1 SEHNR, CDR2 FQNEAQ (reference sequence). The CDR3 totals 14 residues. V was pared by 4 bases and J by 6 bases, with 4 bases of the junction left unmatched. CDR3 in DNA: TGTGCCAGCAGCTCCCAGGGGGCCCCCGGGGAGCTGTTTTTT. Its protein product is CASSSQGAPGELFF. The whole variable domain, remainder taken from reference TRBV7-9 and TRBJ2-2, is DTGVSQNPRHKITKRGQNVTFRCDPISEHNRLYWYRQTLGQGPEFLTYFQNEAQLEKSRLLSDRFSAERPKGSFSTLEIQRTEQGDSAMYLCASSSQGAPGELFFGEGSRLTVL.

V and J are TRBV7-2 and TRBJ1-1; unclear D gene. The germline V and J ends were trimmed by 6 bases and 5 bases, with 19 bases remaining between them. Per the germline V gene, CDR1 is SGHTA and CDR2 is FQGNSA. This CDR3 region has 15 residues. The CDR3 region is CASRELRGTQTEAFF. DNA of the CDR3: TGTGCCAGCAGGGAACTAAGAGGCACTCAAACTGAAGCTTTCTTT.

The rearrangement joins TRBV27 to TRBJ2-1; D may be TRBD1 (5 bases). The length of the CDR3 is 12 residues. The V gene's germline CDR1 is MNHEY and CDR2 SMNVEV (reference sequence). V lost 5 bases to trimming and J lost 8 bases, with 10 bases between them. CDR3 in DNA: TGTGCCAGCAGTCGTTGGGGCCATGAGCAGTTCTTC. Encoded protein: CASSRWGHEQFF.

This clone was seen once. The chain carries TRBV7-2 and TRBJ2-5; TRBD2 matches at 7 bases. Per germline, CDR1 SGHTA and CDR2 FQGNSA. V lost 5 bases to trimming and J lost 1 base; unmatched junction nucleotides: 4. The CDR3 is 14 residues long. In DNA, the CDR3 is TGTGCCAGCAGCCGTGGGGGGGGCCAAGAGACCCAGTACTTC. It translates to CASSRGGGQETQYF. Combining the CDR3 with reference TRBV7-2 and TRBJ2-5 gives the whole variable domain GAGVSQSPSNKVTEKGKDVELRCDPISGHTALYWYRQSLGQGLEFLIYFQGNSAPDKSGLPSDRFSAERTGGSVSTLTIQRTQQEDSAVYLCASSRGGGQETQYFGPGTRLLVL.

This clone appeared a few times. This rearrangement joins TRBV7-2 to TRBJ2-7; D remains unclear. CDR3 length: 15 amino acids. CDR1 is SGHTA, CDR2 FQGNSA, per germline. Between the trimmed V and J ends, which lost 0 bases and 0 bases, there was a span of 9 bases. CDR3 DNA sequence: TGTGCCAGCAGCTTAGCAGTGACAAACTCCTACGAGCAGTACTTC. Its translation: CASSLAVTNSYEQYF. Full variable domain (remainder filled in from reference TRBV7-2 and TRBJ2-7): GAGVSQSPSNKVTEKGKDVELRCDPISGHTALYWYRQSLGQGLEFLIYFQGNSAPDKSGLPSDRFSAERTGGSVSTLTIQRTQQEDSAVYLCASSLAVTNSYEQYFGPGTRLTVT.